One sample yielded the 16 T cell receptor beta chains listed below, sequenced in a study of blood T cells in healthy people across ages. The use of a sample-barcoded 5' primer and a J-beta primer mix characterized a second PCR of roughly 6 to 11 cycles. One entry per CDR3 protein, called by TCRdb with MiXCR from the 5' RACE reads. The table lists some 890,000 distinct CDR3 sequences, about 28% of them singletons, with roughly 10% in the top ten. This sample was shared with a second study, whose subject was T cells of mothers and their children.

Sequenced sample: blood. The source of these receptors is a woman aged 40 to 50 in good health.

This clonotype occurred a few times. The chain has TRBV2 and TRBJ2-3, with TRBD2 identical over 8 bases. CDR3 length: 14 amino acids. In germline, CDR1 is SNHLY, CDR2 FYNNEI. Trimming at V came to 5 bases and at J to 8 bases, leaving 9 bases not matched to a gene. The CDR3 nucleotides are TGTGCCAGCAGTCGGTCGGGGGGGAGAGGTACGCAGTATTTT. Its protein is CASSRSGGRGTQYF.

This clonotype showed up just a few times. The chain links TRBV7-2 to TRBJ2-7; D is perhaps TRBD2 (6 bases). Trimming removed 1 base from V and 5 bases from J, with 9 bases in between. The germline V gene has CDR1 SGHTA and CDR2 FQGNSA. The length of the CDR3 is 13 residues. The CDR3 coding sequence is TGTGCCAGCAGCTTAGTCAGGAGGGACGAGCAGTACTTC. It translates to CASSLVRRDEQYF.

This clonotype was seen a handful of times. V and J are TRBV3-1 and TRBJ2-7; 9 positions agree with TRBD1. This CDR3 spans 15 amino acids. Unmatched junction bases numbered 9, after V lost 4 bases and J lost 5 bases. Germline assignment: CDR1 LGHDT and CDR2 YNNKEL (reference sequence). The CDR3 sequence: CASSPSGQGINEQYF. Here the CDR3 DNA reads TGTGCCAGCAGCCCCTCCGGACAGGGGATTAACGAGCAGTACTTC.

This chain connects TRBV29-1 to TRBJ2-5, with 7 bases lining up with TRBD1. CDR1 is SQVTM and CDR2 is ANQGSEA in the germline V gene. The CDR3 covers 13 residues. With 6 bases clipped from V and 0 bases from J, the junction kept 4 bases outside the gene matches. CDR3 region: CSVGGRDQETQYF. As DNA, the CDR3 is TGCAGCGTAGGGGGCCGTGACCAAGAGACCCAGTACTTC.

CDR3 in amino acids: CSVQTDRDRAGEQFF. For the CDR3, the DNA is TGCAGCGTGCAAACCGACCGGGACAGGGCGGGCGAGCAGTTCTTC. The genes are TRBV29-1 and TRBJ2-1; TRBD1 agrees at 9 bases. V lost 6 bases and J lost 10; bases outside the gene matches: 16. Germline CDR1 SQVTM, CDR2 ANQGSEA. The length of the CDR3 is 15 residues.

This CDR3 reads CASSEKTGVSYEQYF. In DNA form, the CDR3 reads TGTGCCAGCAGTGAAAAGACGGGGGTATCCTACGAGCAGTACTTC. This rearrangement joins TRBV2 to TRBJ2-5, with a possible D match to TRBD2 (6 bases). The closer fit of TRBJ2-7 to the DNA end suggests the J call may be wrong. The length of the CDR3 is 15 residues. CDR1 is SNHLY, CDR2 FYNNEI, per germline.

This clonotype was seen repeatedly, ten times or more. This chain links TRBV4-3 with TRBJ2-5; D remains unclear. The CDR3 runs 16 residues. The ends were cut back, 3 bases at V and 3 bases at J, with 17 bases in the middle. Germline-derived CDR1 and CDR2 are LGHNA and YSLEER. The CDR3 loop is CASSQLPPQGKETQYF. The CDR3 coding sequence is TGCGCCAGCAGCCAGCTCCCTCCCCAAGGCAAAGAGACCCAGTACTTC.

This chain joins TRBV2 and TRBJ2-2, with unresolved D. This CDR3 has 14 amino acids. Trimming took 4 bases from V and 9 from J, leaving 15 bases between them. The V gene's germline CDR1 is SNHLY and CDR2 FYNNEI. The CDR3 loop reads CASSGVTPTRELFF. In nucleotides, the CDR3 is TGTGCCAGCAGTGGGGTAACACCAACCAGGGAGCTGTTTTTT.

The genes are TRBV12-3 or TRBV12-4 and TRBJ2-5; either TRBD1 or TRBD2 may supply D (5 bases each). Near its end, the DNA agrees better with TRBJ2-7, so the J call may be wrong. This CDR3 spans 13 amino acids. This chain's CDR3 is CASSPSRGAEQYF. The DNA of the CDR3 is TGTGCCAGCAGTCCCAGTCGGGGCGCCGAGCAGTACTTC.

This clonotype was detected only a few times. CDR3 bases: TGTGCCAGCAGCTTCGACAGGGGAAAATACAATGAGCAGTTCTTC. Protein product: CASSFDRGKYNEQFF. The chain carries TRBV7-2 and TRBJ2-1, with 8 bases aligning to TRBD1. Germline V gene lookup returns CDR1 SGHTA and CDR2 FQGNSA. The CDR3 totals 15 residues. With 3 bases clipped from V and 4 bases from J, the junction kept 5 bases outside the gene matches.

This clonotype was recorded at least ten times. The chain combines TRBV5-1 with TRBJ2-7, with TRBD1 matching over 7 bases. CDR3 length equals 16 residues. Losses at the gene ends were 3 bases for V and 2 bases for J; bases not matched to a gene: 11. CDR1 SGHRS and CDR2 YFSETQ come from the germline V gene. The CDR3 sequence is CASSSRMGQTTYEQYF. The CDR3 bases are TGCGCCAGCAGCTCGAGGATGGGACAGACAACCTACGAGCAGTACTTC.

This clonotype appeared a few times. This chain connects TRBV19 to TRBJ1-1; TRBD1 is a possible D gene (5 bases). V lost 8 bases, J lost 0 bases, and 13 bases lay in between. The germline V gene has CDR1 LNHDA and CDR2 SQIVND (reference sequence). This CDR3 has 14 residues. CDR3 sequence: CASGAGSMNTEAFF. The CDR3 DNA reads TGTGCCAGTGGGGCGGGGTCAATGAACACTGAAGCTTTCTTT.

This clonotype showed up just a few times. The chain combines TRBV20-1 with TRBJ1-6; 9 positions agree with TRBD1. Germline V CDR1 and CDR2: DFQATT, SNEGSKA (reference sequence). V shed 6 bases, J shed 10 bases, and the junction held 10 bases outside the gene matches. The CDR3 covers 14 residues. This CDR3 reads CSAPLTGGYSPLHF. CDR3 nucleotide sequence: TGCAGTGCCCCCTTAACAGGGGGCTACTCACCCCTCCACTTT.

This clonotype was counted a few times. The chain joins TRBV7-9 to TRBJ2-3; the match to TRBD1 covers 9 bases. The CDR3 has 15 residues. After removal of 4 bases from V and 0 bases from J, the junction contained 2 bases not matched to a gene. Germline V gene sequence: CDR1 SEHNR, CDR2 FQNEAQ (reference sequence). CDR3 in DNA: TGTGCCAGCAGCTGGACAGGGGACAGCACAGATACGCAGTATTTT. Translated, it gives CASSWTGDSTDTQYF.

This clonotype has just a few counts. CDR3 residues: CASRLPGTEAFF. The CDR3 region has the DNA TGTGCCAGCAGATTACCCGGCACTGAAGCTTTCTTT. V usage is TRBV28 and J usage is TRBJ1-1, with D hard to call. The V and J ends lost 6 bases and 4 bases respectively, with 9 bases between them. Germline CDR1 and CDR2: MDHEN and SYDVKM. CDR3 length equals 12 residues.

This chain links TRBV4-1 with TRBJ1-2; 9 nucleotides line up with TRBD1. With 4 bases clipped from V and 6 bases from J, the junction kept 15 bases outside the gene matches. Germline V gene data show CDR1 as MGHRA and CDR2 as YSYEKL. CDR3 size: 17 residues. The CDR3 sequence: CASSPGGGWTGEDGYTF. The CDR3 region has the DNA TGCGCCAGCAGCCCCGGGGGAGGATGGACAGGGGAAGATGGCTACACCTTC.